The T cell receptor (beta chain) under discussion was sequenced for a study of vaccination and CD4 T cells after COVID-19. The treatment is: roughly 10-day PBMC culture with coronavirus spike peptide pools or control peptides (ViraFEST assay). Germline CDR1 and CDR2: LNHDA and SQIVND (reference sequence). CDR3 length: 14 amino acids. Trimming removed 9 bases from V and 4 bases from J, with 15 bases in between. Regarding this clonotype: Antigen: not known.

The study sequenced cultured CD4+ T cell DNA using the Oncomine TCR Beta short-read assay. Genomic DNA was isolated from CD4+ T cells that had been cultured. TCRdb fed the PCR reads into MiXCR, producing one record per CDR3 protein. Here the sample spans approximately 25,000 distinct CDR3 sequences, 62% being singletons. Sequenced sample: CD4+ T cells from blood, cultured in vitro. This sequence originates from a human donor who had recovered from COVID-19. This sequence joins TRBV19 and TRBJ2-2; D perhaps matches TRBD1 (6 bases). The CDR3 loop is CASGTRGSTGELFF. The CDR3 coding sequence is TGTGCCAGCGGGACCAGGGGATCCACCGGGGAGCTGTTTTTT.